Below are 6 T cell receptor beta chains sequenced from a single sample in a study of T-cell memory formation after mild COVID-19. TCRdb redid the calling of the 5' RACE reads with MiXCR, one entry per CDR3 protein. The data show roughly 610,000 distinct CDR3 sequences, about 18% seen once. Sequenced: PBMCs or a T cell subset sorted from them (not recorded which). The receptor source for this set is an adult woman who had mild COVID-19 (a few samples of this study predate the infection). Cell type and time point are not known.

This clonotype was observed a few times. The chain joins TRBV20-1 to TRBJ1-5; D is uncertain. The length of the CDR3 is 14 residues. The V end was cut by 3 bases, the J end by 3 bases, with 12 bases between. Germline values: CDR1 DFQATT, CDR2 SNEGSKA (reference sequence). Here the CDR3 reads CSARSRYFNQPQHF. The CDR3 DNA sequence: TGCAGTGCTAGGAGCAGGTACTTCAATCAGCCCCAGCATTTT.

The chain employs TRBV20-1 and TRBJ2-2, with D possibly TRBD1 on 6 matching bases. The CDR3 loop spans 12 amino acids. Germline V gives CDR1 DFQATT, CDR2 SNEGSKA (reference sequence). Deletions cut 5 bases from V and 3 bases from J, with 7 bases between. The chain's CDR3 is CSAEGDTGELFF. The CDR3 nucleotides are TGCAGTGCTGAGGGGGACACCGGGGAGCTGTTTTTT.

This clonotype appeared a few times. CDR3 DNA sequence: TGTGCCAGCAGCCCACGTGGGCTCAGGGCCCCCTACAATGAGCAGTTCTTC. Translation: CASSPRGLRAPYNEQFF. The genes are TRBV7-2 and TRBJ2-1, with D tentatively TRBD1 (5 bases). The V end lost 5 bases, the J end lost 2 bases, and 19 bases lay between the germline ends. This CDR3 has 17 amino acids. Germline V gene lookup returns CDR1 SGHTA and CDR2 FQGNSA.

This clonotype has a handful of counts. The chain has TRBV6-6 and TRBJ2-1; possible D gene TRBD2, 5 bases. Germline loops: CDR1 MNHNY, CDR2 SVGAGI (reference sequence). There are 14 residues in the CDR3. V lost 0 bases, J lost 4 bases, and 7 bases lay in between. The CDR3 spells CASSYSRAYNEQFF. Here the CDR3 DNA reads TGTGCCAGCAGTTACTCGAGGGCATACAATGAGCAGTTCTTC.

This clonotype has just a few counts. The chain recombines TRBV4-2 with TRBJ2-7, with 14 bases aligning to TRBD2. The length of the CDR3 is 15 residues. Germline lookup yields CDR1 LGHNA and CDR2 YNFKEQ. With V trimmed by 1 base and J by 5 bases, 1 base remained unmatched. This CDR3 reads CASSQAGLAGDEQYF. CDR3 bases: TGTGCCAGCAGCCAAGCGGGACTAGCGGGAGACGAGCAGTACTTC.

The chain employs TRBV20-1 and TRBJ1-2, with a tentative D call TRBD1 (6 bases). This CDR3 has 16 amino acids. Trimming shortened V by 0 bases and J by 1 base, and 15 bases separated the two germline ends. Germline CDR1 is DFQATT and CDR2 is SNEGSKA (reference sequence). CDR3 in DNA: TGCAGTGCTAGAGATTTCGGGGGCAAGCATAACTATGGCTACACCTTC. This gives the protein CSARDFGGKHNYGYTF.